This T cell receptor (beta chain) was captured in a study of blood T cell repertoires in COVID-19. Sequencing used immunoSEQ multiplex PCR; TCRdb keeps in-frame clones, though not all of them. The sample consists of roughly 100,000 clones, approximately 80% of them appearing once. Germline CDR1 SQVTM, CDR2 ANQGSEA. Trimming at V came to 6 bases and at J to 4 bases, leaving 14 bases not matched to a gene. This CDR3 has 15 amino acids. The TCR comes from a woman older than 75 with active or convalescent COVID-19. Sequences were obtained from peripheral blood. This rearrangement joins TRBV29-1 to TRBJ2-5; 7 positions agree with TRBD2. CDR3 in DNA: TGCAGCGTGGGTATAGCGGGCACGCGGGGAGAGACCCAGTACTTC. It translates to CSVGIAGTRGETQYF.